In this sample, the clone carrying this TCR beta chain turned up a few times. Its antigen remains unknown. Quantitative 5'-RACE was performed with molecular barcodes, and it yielded the TCR beta libraries. TCRdb reanalysed the 5' RACE reads using MiXCR and keeps one entry per CDR3 protein. The repertoire includes 650,000 to 800,000 distinct CDR3 sequences, under 20% of them detected once, and around 19% sits in the top ten. The sample originates from a study of CD8 T cells in ankylosing spondylitis. Germline CDR1 SQVTM, CDR2 ANQGSEA. The length of the CDR3 is 13 residues. With V trimmed by 6 bases and J by 4 bases, 6 bases remained unmatched. The study's findings and limits: The disease-linked clones had a CD8+ phenotype and low blood frequencies. Previously reported in reactive arthritis synovial fluid and blood were some of the motif variants. Blood from ankylosing spondylitis patients appeared to carry a characteristic roughly eight-variant TCR beta motif.

The receptor's source is a male donor with ankylosing spondylitis. V and J are TRBV29-1 and TRBJ1-2, with TRBD1 matching over 9 bases. The sequenced sample was blood, either unsorted or a sorted T cell fraction (not recorded which). CDR3 amino acids: CSVDRGVGYGYTF. The CDR3 region has the DNA TGCAGCGTCGACAGGGGGGTAGGCTATGGCTACACCTTC.